The clone carrying this T cell receptor (beta chain) was seen more than once but under ten times. Its antigen is unidentified. This entry comes from a study of early T cells in non-severe SARS-CoV-2 infection. Overall study context: Investigators sequenced bulk RNA drawn from unsorted whole blood, and chains remained unpaired.

The CDR3 length is 12 residues. Trimming stripped 5 bases from V and 7 bases from J, with 12 bases between. Germline V gives CDR1 MNHEY, CDR2 SVGAGI. As part of library construction, unique molecular identifiers were attached to individual cDNA molecules. TCRdb redid the calling of the 5' RACE reads with MiXCR, one entry per CDR3 protein. This sample has 75,000 to 90,000 distinct CDR3 sequences, with more than 5% found just once. Overall study findings and caveats: Missing private and CD4 specificities, VDJdb matching favored anti-spike CD8 responses.

The sequence was collected from an adult who was a healthcare worker with PCR-confirmed SARS-CoV-2 infection or an uninfected control (not recorded which). V gene TRBV6-5 combines with J gene TRBJ2-7, with D possibly TRBD1 on 6 matching bases. Material for sequencing was whole blood. The CDR3, as DNA: TGTGCCAGCAGTCCCCGAGGGGGTGAGCAGTACTTC. Encoded protein: CASSPRGGEQYF.